The rows below give T cell receptor beta chains drawn from one sample of a study of regulatory T cells in long-lasting Graves disease. MiXCR was run by TCRdb on the multiplex PCR reads, yielding one entry per CDR3 protein. The table lists approximately 400,000 distinct CDR3 sequences, about 20% of them singletons. Material: peripheral blood mononuclear cells (PBMCs), obtained when the disease was refractory, from a patient treated with antithyroid drugs. The receptors stem from a female donor with Graves disease. Each CDR3 is given with its conserved first and last residue. Each record gives: D gene, V gene, CDR3 length, clone size, J gene, CDR3 DNA, CDR3 protein. A D gene is named only where the DNA matches it firmly. Size values are once, few and many counts, or a class for expanded clones, and some rows have none.

>.|TRBV6-5|15|many|TRBJ2-7
TGTGCCAGCAGTTACGGGGGTAGCGTATTCTACGAGCAGTACTTC
CASSYGGSVFYEQYF
>.|TRBV6-1|13|few|TRBJ2-2
TGTGCCAGCAGTCAACAGAATACCGGGGAGCTGTTTTTT
CASSQQNTGELFF
>TRBD1|TRBV2|15|many|TRBJ1-5
TGTGCCAGCAGTGTATGGGGACAGACTAATCAGCCCCAGCATTTT
CASSVWGQTNQPQHF
>.|TRBV2|11|many|TRBJ1-2
TGTGCCAGCAGAGTCGGGGATGGCTACACCTTC
CASRVGDGYTF
>.|TRBV24-1|12|many|TRBJ2-7
TGTGCCACCAGTGCCAATGGCTACGAGCAGTACTTC
CATSANGYEQYF
>.|TRBV11-1|15|many|TRBJ1-1
TGTGCCAGCAGCCCACGCTGGGCAGCGAACACTGAAGCTTTCTTT
CASSPRWAANTEAFF
>.|TRBV11-2|11|few|TRBJ1-1
TGTGCCAGCAGCTTCGGGGGATTAGCTTTCTTT
CASSFGGLAFF
>.|TRBV30|17|few|TRBJ2-6
TGTGCCTGGAGTAGTCAGTGGGGGTCATCTGGGGCCAACGTCCTGACTTTC
CAWSSQWGSSGANVLTF
>TRBD1|TRBV5-1|15|.|TRBJ1-5
TGCGCCAGCAGCACCGGGACAGGGGGCAATCAGCCCCAGCATTTT
CASSTGTGGNQPQHF
>TRBD1|TRBV7-2|15|.|TRBJ2-6
TGTGCCAGCAGCCCAGGGGGACCTGGGGCCAACGTCCTGACTTTC
CASSPGGPGANVLTF
>.|TRBV20-1|15|.|TRBJ2-7
TGCAGTGCTAGAGCCCCCCTAGGGAGCTCCTACGAGCAGTACTTC
CSARAPLGSSYEQYF
>.|TRBV7-2|15|many|TRBJ2-6
TGTGCCAGCAGCTCCGCCCACGGGCCCTACAACGTCCTGACTTTC
CASSSAHGPYNVLTF
>.|TRBV20-1|14|few|TRBJ2-7
TGCAGTGCTAGAAGCGCCTCTGGGATTTACGAGCAGTACTTC
CSARSASGIYEQYF
>.|TRBV19|13|many|TRBJ1-2
TGTGCCAGTAGTATGACACAGAACTATGGCTACACCTTC
CASSMTQNYGYTF
>.|TRBV10-3|12|.|TRBJ2-2
TGTGCCATCAGTAGAGACACCGGGGAGCTGTTTTTT
CAISRDTGELFF
>TRBD1|TRBV7-2|16|few|TRBJ1-5
TGTGCCAGCAGCTTAGGAGGGACAGGGGGCATTCAGCCCCAGCATTTT
CASSLGGTGGIQPQHF
>TRBD2|TRBV14|16|.|TRBJ2-7
TGTGCCAGCAGCCAAAGAGCGGGAGCTCATCTCTACGAGCAGTACTTC
CASSQRAGAHLYEQYF
>.|TRBV19|14|few|TRBJ2-7
TGTGCCAGCCGGACTCTAGCGAGCTCCTACGAGCAGTACTTC
CASRTLASSYEQYF
>TRBD2|TRBV2|15|few|TRBJ2-3
TGTGCCAGCAGTTCTAGCGGGAGGGAAACAGATACGCAGTATTTT
CASSSSGRETDTQYF
>TRBD1|TRBV28|15|many|TRBJ2-7
TGTGCCAGCAGTTCGCGAACCGGGACAGGCTACGAGCAGTACTTC
CASSSRTGTGYEQYF
>.|TRBV6-9|14|many|TRBJ1-1
TGTGCCAGCAGTTACAGGGTGGGGAACACTGAAGCTTTCTTT
CASSYRVGNTEAFF
>.|TRBV12-3/TRBV12-4|14|few|TRBJ2-2
TGTGCCAGCAGAGAGGGCCTGACCACCGGGGAGCTGTTTTTT
CASREGLTTGELFF
>TRBD2|TRBV11-2|17|.|TRBJ2-3
TGTGCCAGCAGCTTCTGGGCTAGCGGGAGGGTGGGGGTGACGCAGTATTTT
CASSFWASGRVGVTQYF
>.|TRBV7-2|16|.|TRBJ2-1
TGTGCCAGCAGCTCATTGTCAGGACAAACCGGGTATGAGCAGTTCTTC
CASSSLSGQTGYEQFF
>.|TRBV19|14|few|TRBJ1-4
TGTGCCAGTAGTGTGGGAGGAACTAATGAAAAACTGTTTTTT
CASSVGGTNEKLFF
>.|TRBV4-3|13|.|TRBJ1-4
TGCGCCAGCAGCCAAGTTCTTAATGAAAAACTGTTTTTT
CASSQVLNEKLFF
>.|TRBV7-9|15|.|TRBJ2-7
TGTGCCAGCAGCCCACGTGCGGCCCAGATCGGCGAGCAGTACTTC
CASSPRAAQIGEQYF
>TRBD1|TRBV20-1|12|.|TRBJ2-5
TGCAGTGGAAGACAGGGACAAGAGACCCAGTACTTC
CSGRQGQETQYF
>.|TRBV9|15|.|TRBJ1-2
TGTGCCAGCAGCGTAGAGGAGAGGGGCGAATATGGCTACACCTTC
CASSVEERGEYGYTF
>.|TRBV10-1|14|few|TRBJ1-6
TGCGCCAGCTCAAAGGACCGCATTAATTCACCCCTCCACTTT
CASSKDRINSPLHF
>.|TRBV5-1|16|.|TRBJ1-1
TGCGCCAGCAGCTTGGATTGGGGACGAGGACGTACTGAAGCTTTCTTT
CASSLDWGRGRTEAFF
>.|TRBV2|12|many|TRBJ1-6
TGTGCCAGCAGTGAAGGTGTTTCACCCCTCCACTTT
CASSEGVSPLHF